The clone carrying this T cell receptor beta chain was seen a few times. This sample is drawn from a study of cytomegalovirus exposure and HLA in healthy donors. Study in general: Drawn from HLA-typed donors, about 82 million unique TCRs were held in an early data release.

Germline V gene lookup returns CDR1 SGHDN and CDR2 FVKESK. CDR3 length: 15 amino acids. Unmatched junction bases numbered 2, after V lost 4 bases and J lost 4 bases. PCR primers comprised 60 Vbeta and 13 Jbeta primers. This table comes from immunoSEQ multiplex PCR, and its TCRdb copy is limited to in-frame clones, with some not included. The sample has approximately 54,000 clones, approximately 81% seen once; the top ten hold 3%. This chain uses TRBV14 with TRBJ1-4; 11 bases fit TRBD1. The sample taken for sequencing was PBMCs. The receptor was derived from a woman aged 18-29 years in good health and CMV-seronegative. Here the CDR3 reads CASSRGTGGNEKLFF. The CDR3 DNA reads TGTGCCAGCAGCCGGGGGACAGGGGGTAATGAAAAACTGTTTTTT. Full variable domain (rest looked up from reference TRBV14 and TRBJ1-4): EAGVTQFPSHSVIEKGQTVTLRCDPISGHDNLYWYRRVMGKEIKFLLHFVKESKQDESGMPNNRFLAERTGGTYSTLKVQPAELEDSGVYFCASSRGTGGNEKLFFGSGTQLSVL.